This T cell receptor beta chain was observed in a study of blood T cell repertoires in COVID-19. Study context: Samples representing acute and convalescent COVID-19 were sourced from the United States, Italy and Spain. The cDNA or gDNA used as material had been derived from T cells, B-cell-depleted T cells, or PBMCs.

Original data processing: The assay estimated nucleated cells by amplifying reference gene primers. Sequencing was performed with immunoSEQ multiplex PCR; in TCRdb, only in-frame clones are kept and a portion is missing. V and J calls and clone size come straight from that table; D and trimming were deduced from the DNA. The data show some 130,000 clones, about 89% seen once. Trimming removed 0 bases from V and 3 bases from J, with 12 bases in between. This CDR3 contains 16 residues. The germline gives CDR1 MNHNY, CDR2 SVGAGI (reference sequence). While infection was still active, Seattle patients were enrolled and then followed longitudinally.

The chain uses TRBV6-6 and TRBJ1-5; D is perhaps TRBD1 (5 bases). This clonotype originated in a man in his fifties or sixties with COVID-19, enrolled during active disease. The sequencing input was peripheral blood. The DNA for the CDR3 is TGTGCCAGCAGTTACTCTTCTCGACAGCTCAATCAGCCCCAGCATTTT. It specifies CASSYSSRQLNQPQHF.